Listed below are T cell receptor beta chains from one sample, sequenced in a study of control samples from healthy donors and cancer patients. Only in-frame clones appear in the TCRdb table, and some are missing; sequencing was by immunoSEQ multiplex PCR. This sample carries tens of thousands of clones, 65% to 90% of them seen once, and the ten largest clones take about 5%. The specimen was blood. These receptors all come from a man in his forties in good health. Both conserved end residues are part of each CDR3. Fields, in order: D gene, V gene, J gene, CDR3 DNA, CDR3 protein. A D gene is named only where the DNA matches it firmly.

TRBD1	TRBV28	TRBJ1-2	TGTGCCAGCAGTTCGAAAATGACAGGGGGCGAAGGCTACACCTTC	CASSSKMTGGEGYTF
.	TRBV28	TRBJ2-7	TGTGCCAGCAGTTCCCAGGGGAGGGGACTTCTGTACTTC	CASSSQGRGLLYF
.	TRBV7-2	TRBJ2-5	TGTGCCAGCAGCCTCTTGTGGGGAGTTCAAGAGACCCAGTACTTC	CASSLLWGVQETQYF
.	TRBV29-1	TRBJ1-1	TGCAGCGTTCTCATGAACACTGAAGCTTTCTTT	CSVLMNTEAFF
.	TRBV6-2/TRBV6-3	TRBJ1-1	TGTGCCAGCAGTTACTCGATGTCCTACACTGAAGCTTTCTTT	CASSYSMSYTEAFF
.	TRBV7-9	TRBJ1-6	TGTGCCAGCAGCTTAGAGTCTTCACCCCTCCACTTT	CASSLESSPLHF
.	TRBV12-3/TRBV12-4	TRBJ1-3	TGTGCCAGCAGTTACTCTGGAAACACCATATATTTT	CASSYSGNTIYF
TRBD1	TRBV6-5	TRBJ1-5	TGTGCCAGCAGTTATGGACAGGGCCCGAATCAGCCCCAGCATTTT	CASSYGQGPNQPQHF
TRBD1	TRBV5-1	TRBJ2-3	TGCGCCAGCAGCTTGGGGGGACAGGGCGGCACAGATACGCAGTATTTT	CASSLGGQGGTDTQYF
TRBD1	TRBV30	TRBJ1-2	TGTGCCTGGAGTGTAAGGGACAGGGAGACGAGGGGCTACACCTTC	CAWSVRDRETRGYTF
.	TRBV9	TRBJ2-7	TGTGCCAGCAGCCTGGACGGGACCTACGAGCAGTACTTC	CASSLDGTYEQYF